This passage covers 7 T cell receptor beta chains from one sample sequenced in a study of T-cell reconstitution after alpha-beta-depleted transplantation in children. Researchers prepared the TCRbeta library using unique molecular identifiers, the study reports. MiXCR was run by TCRdb on the PCR reads, yielding one entry per CDR3 protein. The repertoire holds roughly 590,000 distinct CDR3 sequences, with roughly 17% as singletons. This sample comprised PBMCs from the stem cell graft donor, obtained from the stem cell graft. The origin of the receptors is a human donor who donated a stem cell graft to a child with acute myeloid leukemia.

The chain joins TRBV7-2 to TRBJ2-7, with 8 bases lining up with TRBD2. V lost 1 base, J lost 2 bases, and 7 bases stayed unmatched. Germline CDR1 reads SGHTA; CDR2 reads FQGNSA. CDR3 length: 16 amino acids. The chain's CDR3 is CASSLEGGGLPYEQYF. The CDR3 coding sequence is TGTGCCAGCAGCTTAGAGGGCGGGGGGTTACCCTACGAGCAGTACTTC.

This clonotype appeared many times. This chain links TRBV30 with TRBJ1-5; D possibly corresponds to TRBD1 (5 bases). V was pared by 2 bases and J by 2 bases, with 10 bases between. This CDR3 comprises 14 residues. Germline assignment: CDR1 GTSNPN and CDR2 SVGIG (reference sequence). The CDR3 nucleotides read TGTGCCTGGAGTCCCGGGACGGGCAATCAGCCCCAGCATTTT. Translated, it gives CAWSPGTGNQPQHF.

Concerning this clonotype: One end of the junction does not line up with germline, which may come from a read error. The V and J genes are TRBV3-1 and TRBJ2-7; D possibly uses TRBD1 or TRBD2 (5 bases each). Germline-derived CDR1 and CDR2 are LGHDT and YNNKEL (reference sequence). The CDR3 covers 19 residues. Here the CDR3 reads CAISFGPGTQGITTYEQYF. CDR3 coding DNA: TGTGCCATCAGCTTTGGCCCCGGGACCCAAGGAATAACCACCTACGAGCAGTACTTC.

There are many counts of this clonotype. The chain combines TRBV9 with TRBJ1-3, with D uncertain. V was clipped by 1 base and J by 2 bases, with 10 bases between them. Germline V CDR1 and CDR2: SGDLS, YYNGEE. The CDR3 is 15 residues long. In DNA form, the CDR3 reads TGTGCCAGCAGCGTATTCGAGGGCACTGGAAACACCATATATTTT. Amino acid sequence: CASSVFEGTGNTIYF. Supplemented by reference TRBV9 and TRBJ1-3, the full variable domain reads DSGVTQTPKHLITATGQRVTLRCSPRSGDLSVYWYQQSLDQGLQFLIQYYNGEERAKGNILERFSAQQFPDLHSELNLSSLELGDSALYFCASSVFEGTGNTIYFGEGSWLTVV.

This chain uses TRBV3-1 with TRBJ1-5; no reliable D call. Trimming removed 5 bases at V and 3 bases at J, with 5 bases between. The CDR3 is made up of 12 amino acids. Germline CDR1 reads LGHDT; CDR2 reads YNNKEL (reference sequence). The CDR3 is CASSAFNQPQHF. Written as DNA, the CDR3 is TGTGCCAGCAGCGCCTTCAATCAGCCCCAGCATTTT.

V and J are TRBV7-2 and TRBJ2-4; possibly TRBD2 for D (7 bases). Germline V CDR1 and CDR2: SGHTA, FQGNSA. The germline V and J ends were trimmed by 3 bases and 1 base, with 13 bases remaining between them. The CDR3 sequence is 16 residues long. As DNA, the CDR3 is TGTGCCAGCAGCTTCGGGGGGCCTAGCGCCAAAAACATTCAGTACTTC. This encodes CASSFGGPSAKNIQYF.

This clonotype has at least ten counts. The chain employs TRBV18 and TRBJ2-7; D remains unclear. Germline V gene lookup returns CDR1 KGHSH and CDR2 LQKENI. V was trimmed by 3 bases and J by 2 bases, leaving 5 bases between them. This CDR3 is built from 12 residues. The CDR3 protein is CASSPGTYEQYV. CDR3 nucleotide sequence: TGTGCCAGCTCACCGGGTACCTACGAGCAGTACGTC.